Described below is a single TCR beta chain sequence and its context. It has no known antigen specificity. No base-level quality is on record; no much larger clone is a single base apart. These data belong to a study of CD4 T cells in lung cancer (dated by TCRdb to the late 2010s). For context, the study as a whole: In the study, blood T cells from NSCLC patients were screened for responses to candidate mutation-encoded neoepitopes, and neoantigen-specific CD4+ T-cell clones and TCRs were isolated. Tumor and non-adjacent lung tissue came from several patients undergoing curative-intent resections for stage I-III non-small cell lung cancer. The patients who underwent resection had lung adenocarcinoma or squamous cell carcinoma, were aged 60 to 69 when blood was donated, and were mostly former smokers. Treatments received by the patients before blood donation included platinum chemotherapy, and some patients received nivolumab or pembrolizumab. The frequency of neoantigen-specific clonotypes in tumor resections, non-adjacent lung and cultured T-cell products was followed using TCRB deep sequencing.

Via the germline V gene, CDR1 is SGHTA and CDR2 FQGNSA. Including the terminal cysteine and phenylalanine, the CDR3 comprises 15 residues. Only the CDR3 portion is preserved as DNA: 45 bases, with reading frame beginning at the first base. The germline ends are 13 bases apart after V is trimmed by 0 bases and J by 5 bases. Broader findings and caveats from the paper: Some blood-derived responses might be explained by in vitro priming of naive T cells or cross-reactivity rather than by memory responses to the cancer.

Receptors were amplified or captured by the immunoSEQ multiplex PCR assay. DNA was isolated with Qiagen DNeasy or QIAamp micro DNA kits and TCRB sequenced with the Adaptive Biotechnology human TCRB sequencing kit. An Illumina MiSeq was used to sequence the TCRB libraries. The authors' analysis ran thus. TCRB sequence data were analyzed with the kit provider's software, and tumor enrichment of clonotype templates was tested with Fisher's exact test. The table comes from immuneACCESS by way of TCRdb, which keeps in-frame sequences with V and J called. Part of the clones is missing from these tables; in studies checked, under half for an unresolved V gene and the rest for unknown reasons. Clone size and the V and J calls come from that table; the DNA yielded D and trimming. This sample comprises roughly 4,600 clones, around 70% of them detected only once. Together, the top ten hold 16% of the sample.

Input material: lung tumor tissue. The V gene is TRBV7-2 and the J gene is TRBJ2-5; the best D guess is TRBD1, with 7 bases matching. This receptor was obtained from a man in his fifties or sixties with non-small cell lung cancer. The CDR3 has the sequence CASSLAGRGRETQYF. Here is the DNA: TGTGCCAGCAGCTTAGCGGGCAGGGGGAGGGAGACCCAGTACTTC.